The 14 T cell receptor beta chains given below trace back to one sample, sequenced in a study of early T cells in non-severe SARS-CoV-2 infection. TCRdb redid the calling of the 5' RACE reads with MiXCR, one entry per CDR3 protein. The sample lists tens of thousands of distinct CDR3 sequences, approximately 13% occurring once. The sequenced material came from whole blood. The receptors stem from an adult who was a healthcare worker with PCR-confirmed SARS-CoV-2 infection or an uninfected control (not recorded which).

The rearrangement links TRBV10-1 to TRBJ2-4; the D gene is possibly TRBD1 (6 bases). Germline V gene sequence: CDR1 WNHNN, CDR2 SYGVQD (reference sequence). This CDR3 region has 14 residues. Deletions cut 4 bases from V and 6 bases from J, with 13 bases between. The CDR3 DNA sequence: TGCGCCAGCAGTGCTCGGGACACCGTAAACATTCAGTACTTC. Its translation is CASSARDTVNIQYF.

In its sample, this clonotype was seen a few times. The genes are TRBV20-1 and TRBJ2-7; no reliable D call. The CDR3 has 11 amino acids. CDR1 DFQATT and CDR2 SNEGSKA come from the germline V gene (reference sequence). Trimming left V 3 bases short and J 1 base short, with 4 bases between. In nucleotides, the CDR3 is TGCAGTGCTAGCAGGTCCTACGAGCAGTACTTC. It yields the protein CSASRSYEQYF.

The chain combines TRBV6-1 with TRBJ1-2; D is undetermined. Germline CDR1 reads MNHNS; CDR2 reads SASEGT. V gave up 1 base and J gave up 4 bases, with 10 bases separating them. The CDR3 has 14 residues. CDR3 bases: TGTGCCAGCAGTGAAGAGCGGGCGGGCTATGGCTACACCTTC. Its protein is CASSEERAGYGYTF.

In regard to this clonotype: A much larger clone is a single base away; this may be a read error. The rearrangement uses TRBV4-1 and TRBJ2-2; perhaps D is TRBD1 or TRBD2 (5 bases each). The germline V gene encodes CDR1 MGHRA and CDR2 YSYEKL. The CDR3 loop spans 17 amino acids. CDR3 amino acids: CASTQTPSGAYTGELFF. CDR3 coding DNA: TGCGCCAGCACCCAAACCCCCTCCGGGGCCTACACCGGGGAGCTGTTTTTT.

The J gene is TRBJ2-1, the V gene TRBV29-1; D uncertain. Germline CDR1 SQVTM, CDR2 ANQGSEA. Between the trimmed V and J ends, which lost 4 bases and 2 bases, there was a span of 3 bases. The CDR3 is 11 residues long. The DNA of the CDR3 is TGCAGCGTTGTTGCCTACAATGAGCAGTTCTTC. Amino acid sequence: CSVVAYNEQFF.

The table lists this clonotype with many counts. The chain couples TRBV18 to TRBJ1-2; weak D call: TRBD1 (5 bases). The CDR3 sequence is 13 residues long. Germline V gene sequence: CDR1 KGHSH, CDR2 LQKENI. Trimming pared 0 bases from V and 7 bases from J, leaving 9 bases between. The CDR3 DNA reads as TGTGCCAGCTCACCACCCTCAGGGTTTGGCTACACCTTC. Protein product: CASSPPSGFGYTF. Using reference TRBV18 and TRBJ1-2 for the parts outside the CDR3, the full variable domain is NAGVMQNPRHLVRRRGQEARLRCSPMKGHSHVYWYRQLPEEGLKFMVYLQKENIIDESGMPKERFSAEFPKEGPSILRIQQVVRGDSAAYFCASSPPSGFGYTFGSGTRLTVV.

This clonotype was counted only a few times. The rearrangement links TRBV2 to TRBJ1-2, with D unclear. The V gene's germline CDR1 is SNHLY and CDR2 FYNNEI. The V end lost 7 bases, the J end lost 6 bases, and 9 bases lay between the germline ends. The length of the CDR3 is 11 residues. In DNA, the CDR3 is TGTGCCAGCAACGGCGGCCATGGCTACACCTTC. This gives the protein CASNGGHGYTF.

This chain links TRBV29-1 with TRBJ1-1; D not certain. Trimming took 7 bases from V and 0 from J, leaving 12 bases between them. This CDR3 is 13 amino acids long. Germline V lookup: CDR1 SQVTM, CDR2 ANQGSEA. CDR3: CSGLAPLNTEAFF. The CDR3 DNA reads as TGCAGCGGCCTGGCGCCGCTGAACACTGAAGCTTTCTTT.

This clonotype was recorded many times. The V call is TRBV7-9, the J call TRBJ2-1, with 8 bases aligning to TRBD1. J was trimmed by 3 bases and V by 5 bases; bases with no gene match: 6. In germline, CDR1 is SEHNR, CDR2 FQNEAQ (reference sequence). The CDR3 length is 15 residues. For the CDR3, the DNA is TGTGCCAGCAGCCTGGCAGGGGGCCACTACAATGAGCAGTTCTTC. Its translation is CASSLAGGHYNEQFF. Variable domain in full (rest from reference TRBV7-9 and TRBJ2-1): DTGVSQNPRHKITKRGQNVTFRCDPISEHNRLYWYRQTLGQGPEFLTYFQNEAQLEKSRLLSDRFSAERPKGSFSTLEIQRTEQGDSAMYLCASSLAGGHYNEQFFGPGTRLTVL.

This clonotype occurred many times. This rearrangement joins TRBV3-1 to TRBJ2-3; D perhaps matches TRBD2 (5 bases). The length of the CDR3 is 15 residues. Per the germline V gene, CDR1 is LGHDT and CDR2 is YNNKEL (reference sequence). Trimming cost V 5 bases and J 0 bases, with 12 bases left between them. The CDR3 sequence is CASSAPAESTDTQYF. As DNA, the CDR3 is TGTGCCAGCAGCGCCCCAGCGGAGAGCACAGATACGCAGTATTTT.

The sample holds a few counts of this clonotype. The CDR3 is CASSGDPTNTEAFF. The CDR3 nucleotides read TGCGCCAGCAGCGGGGACCCGACGAACACTGAAGCTTTCTTT. This chain joins TRBV5-1 and TRBJ1-1; perhaps TRBD1 as D (5 bases). The CDR3 is made up of 14 amino acids. Trimming pared 4 bases from V and 1 base from J, leaving 11 bases between. Per germline, CDR1 SGHRS and CDR2 YFSETQ.

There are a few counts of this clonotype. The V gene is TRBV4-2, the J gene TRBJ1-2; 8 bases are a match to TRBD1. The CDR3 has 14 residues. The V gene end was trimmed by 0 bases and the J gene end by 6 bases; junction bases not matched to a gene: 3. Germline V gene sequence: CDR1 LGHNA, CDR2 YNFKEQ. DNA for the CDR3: TGTGCCAGCAGCCAAGACAGGGGGCGCGATGGCTACACCTTC. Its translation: CASSQDRGRDGYTF.

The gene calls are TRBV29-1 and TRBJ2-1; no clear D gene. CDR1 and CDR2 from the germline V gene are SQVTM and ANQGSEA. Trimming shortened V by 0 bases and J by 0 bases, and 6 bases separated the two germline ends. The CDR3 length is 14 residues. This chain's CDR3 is CSVEDQSSYNEQFF. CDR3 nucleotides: TGCAGCGTTGAAGATCAGTCCTCCTACAATGAGCAGTTCTTC.

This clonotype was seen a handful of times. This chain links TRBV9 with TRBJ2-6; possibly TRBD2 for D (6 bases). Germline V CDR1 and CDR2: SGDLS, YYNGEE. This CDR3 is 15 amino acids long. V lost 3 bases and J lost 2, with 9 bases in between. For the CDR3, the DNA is TGTGCCAGCAGCGAATGGACTACTGGGGCCAACGTCCTGACTTTC. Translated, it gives CASSEWTTGANVLTF.